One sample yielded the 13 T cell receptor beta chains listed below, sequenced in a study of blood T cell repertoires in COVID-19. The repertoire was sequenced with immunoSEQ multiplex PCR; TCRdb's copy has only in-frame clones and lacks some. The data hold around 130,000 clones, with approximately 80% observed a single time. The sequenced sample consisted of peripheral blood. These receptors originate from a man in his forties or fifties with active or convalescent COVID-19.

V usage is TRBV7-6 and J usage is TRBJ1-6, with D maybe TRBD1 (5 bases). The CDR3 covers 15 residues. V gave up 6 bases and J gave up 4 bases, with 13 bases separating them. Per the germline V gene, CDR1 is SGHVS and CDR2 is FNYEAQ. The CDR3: CASRERDGYNSPLHF. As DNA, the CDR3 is TGTGCCAGCAGGGAGCGGGACGGATATAATTCACCCCTCCACTTT.

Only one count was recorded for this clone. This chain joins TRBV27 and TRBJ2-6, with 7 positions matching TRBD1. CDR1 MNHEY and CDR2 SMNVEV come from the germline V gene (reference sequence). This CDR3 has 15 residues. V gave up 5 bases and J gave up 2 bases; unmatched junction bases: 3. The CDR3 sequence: CASSPRGTGANVLTF. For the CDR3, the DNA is TGTGCCAGCAGTCCCAGGGGGACTGGGGCCAACGTCCTGACTTTC.

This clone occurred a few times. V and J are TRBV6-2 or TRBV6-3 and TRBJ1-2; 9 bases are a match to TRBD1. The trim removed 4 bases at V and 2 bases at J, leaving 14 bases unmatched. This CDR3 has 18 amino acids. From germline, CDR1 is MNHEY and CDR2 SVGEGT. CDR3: CASSSGPRDRAYNYGYTF. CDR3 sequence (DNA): TGTGCCAGCAGTTCAGGCCCCCGGGACAGGGCATACAACTATGGCTACACCTTC.

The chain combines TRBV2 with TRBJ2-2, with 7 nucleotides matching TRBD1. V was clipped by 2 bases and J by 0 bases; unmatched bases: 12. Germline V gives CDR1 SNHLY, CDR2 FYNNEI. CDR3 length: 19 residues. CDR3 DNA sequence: TGTGCCAGCAGTGAAATCCCAAACAAAAGGGGGCCGAACACCGGGGAGCTGTTTTTT. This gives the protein CASSEIPNKRGPNTGELFF.

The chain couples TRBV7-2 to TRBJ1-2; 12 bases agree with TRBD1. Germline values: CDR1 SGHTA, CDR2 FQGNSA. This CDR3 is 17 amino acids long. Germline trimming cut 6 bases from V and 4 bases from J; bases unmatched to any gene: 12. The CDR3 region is CASSLVGGTGGLYGYTF. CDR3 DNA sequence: TGTGCCAGCAGTCTAGTAGGGGGGACAGGGGGCCTCTATGGCTACACCTTC.

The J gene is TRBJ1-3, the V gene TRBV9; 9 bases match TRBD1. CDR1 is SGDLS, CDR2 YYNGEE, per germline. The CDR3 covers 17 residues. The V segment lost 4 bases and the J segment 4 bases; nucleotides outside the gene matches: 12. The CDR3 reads CASSRSGQGLLGNTIYF. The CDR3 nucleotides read TGTGCCAGCAGCCGAAGTGGACAGGGGCTGTTGGGAAACACCATATATTTT.

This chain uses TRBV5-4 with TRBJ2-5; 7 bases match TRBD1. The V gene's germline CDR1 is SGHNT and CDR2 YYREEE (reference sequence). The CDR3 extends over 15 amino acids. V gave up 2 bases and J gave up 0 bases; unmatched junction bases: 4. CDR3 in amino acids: CASSLEGANQETQYF. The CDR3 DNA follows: TGTGCCAGCAGCTTAGAGGGGGCGAACCAAGAGACCCAGTACTTC. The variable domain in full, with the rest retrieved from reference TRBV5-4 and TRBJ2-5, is ETGVTQSPTHLIKTRGQQVTLRCSSQSGHNTVSWYQQALGQGPQFIFQYYREEENGRGNFPPRFSGLQFPNYSSELNVNALELDDSALYLCASSLEGANQETQYFGPGTRLLVL.

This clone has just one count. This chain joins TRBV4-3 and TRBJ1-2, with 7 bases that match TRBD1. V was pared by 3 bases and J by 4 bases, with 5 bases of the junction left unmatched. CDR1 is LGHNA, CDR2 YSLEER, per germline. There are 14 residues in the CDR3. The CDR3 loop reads CASSHPGQIYGYTF. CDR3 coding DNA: TGCGCCAGCAGCCACCCGGGACAGATCTATGGCTACACCTTC.

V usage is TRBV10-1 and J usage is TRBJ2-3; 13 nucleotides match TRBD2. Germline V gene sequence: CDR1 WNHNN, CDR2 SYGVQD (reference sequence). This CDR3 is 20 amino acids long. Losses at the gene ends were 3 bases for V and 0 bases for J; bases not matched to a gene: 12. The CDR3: CASSEELAGGTNTSTDTQYF. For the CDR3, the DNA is TGCGCCAGCAGTGAAGAACTAGCGGGGGGGACGAACACTAGCACAGATACGCAGTATTTT.

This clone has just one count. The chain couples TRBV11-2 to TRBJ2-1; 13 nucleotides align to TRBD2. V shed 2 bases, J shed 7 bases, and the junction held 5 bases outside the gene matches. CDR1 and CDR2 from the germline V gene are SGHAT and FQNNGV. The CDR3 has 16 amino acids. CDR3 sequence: CASSLTSGGARNEQFF. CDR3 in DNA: TGTGCCAGCAGCTTAACTAGCGGGGGGGCCAGGAATGAGCAGTTCTTC. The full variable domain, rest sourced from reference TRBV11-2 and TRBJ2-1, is EAGVAQSPRYKIIEKRQSVAFWCNPISGHATLYWYQQILGQGPKLLIQFQNNGVVDDSQLPKDRFSAERLKGVDSTLKIQPAKLEDSAVYLCASSLTSGGARNEQFFGPGTRLTVL.

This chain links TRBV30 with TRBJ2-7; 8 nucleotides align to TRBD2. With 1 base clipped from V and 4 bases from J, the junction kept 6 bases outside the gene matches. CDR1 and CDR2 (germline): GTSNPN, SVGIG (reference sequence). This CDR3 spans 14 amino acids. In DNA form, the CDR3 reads TGTGCCTGGAGTGATGGACTAGCCGGATACGAGCAGTACTTC. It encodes CAWSDGLAGYEQYF.

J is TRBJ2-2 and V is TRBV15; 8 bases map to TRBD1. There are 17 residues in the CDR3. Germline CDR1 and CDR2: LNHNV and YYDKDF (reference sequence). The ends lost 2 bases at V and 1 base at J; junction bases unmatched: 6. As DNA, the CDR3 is TGTGCCACCAGCAGAACAGCGGACAGGGAGAACACCGGGGAGCTGTTTTTT. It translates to CATSRTADRENTGELFF.

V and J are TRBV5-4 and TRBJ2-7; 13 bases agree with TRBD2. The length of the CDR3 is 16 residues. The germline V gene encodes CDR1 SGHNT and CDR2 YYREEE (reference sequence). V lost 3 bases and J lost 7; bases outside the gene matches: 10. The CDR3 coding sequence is TGTGCCAGCAGCTCCGGACTAGCGGGGGTCTCCAGGGAGCAGTACTTC. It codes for CASSSGLAGVSREQYF.